This T cell receptor beta chain was retrieved from a study of Graves' ophthalmopathy and Graves' hyperthyroidism. Study-wide results and limits: A 13-signature model separated ophthalmopathy from stable hyperthyroidism, reaching 85% to 90% sensitivity and roughly 82% specificity cross-validated. Ophthalmopathy progression was predicted by the model at less than 71% sensitivity and about 72% specificity.

With respect to this clonotype: Its antigen is unknown.

Using RNA transcripts, the TCR beta CDR3 regions were amplified. Second-round multiplex PCR came after a first-round RT-PCR that employed HTBI primers. TCRdb reanalysed the multiplex PCR reads using MiXCR and keeps one entry per CDR3 protein. The table lists 650,000 to 900,000 distinct CDR3 sequences, 35% to 50% of them singletons, with 40% to 55% in the top ten. Uncontrolled infections, other autoimmune diseases, pregnancy or lactation barred patients from enrollment. The PBMCs were taken from more than 8 ml of fresh peripheral blood. This CDR3 comprises 16 residues. Germline trimming cut 5 bases from V and 7 bases from J; bases unmatched to any gene: 15. CDR1 and CDR2 (germline): DFQATT, SNEGSKA (reference sequence).

This sequence originates from an adult man with Graves' ophthalmopathy. The material sequenced was peripheral blood. The V call is TRBV20-1, the J call TRBJ2-5; 11 bases map to TRBD2. CDR3 loop: CSAGAYAYTSGGTQYF. CDR3 nucleotides: TGCAGTGCTGGGGCTTACGCCTATACTAGCGGGGGGACCCAGTACTTC.